These 15 T cell receptor beta chains share one sample of origin, sequenced in a study of T cells in Graves' hyperthyroidism and ophthalmopathy. TCR beta CDR3 region amplification was performed from RNA transcripts. The HTBI primer set drove a first-round RT-PCR of the TCR CDR3. TCRdb redid the calling of the multiplex PCR reads with MiXCR, one entry per CDR3 protein. The table records approximately 400,000 distinct CDR3 sequences, roughly 14% of them present only once. Sequencing input: blood. All receptors come from a woman aged 18-29 years with Graves' hyperthyroidism.

This clonotype was counted ten times or more. This chain connects TRBV11-1 to TRBJ2-1, with 10 bases matching TRBD1. Trimming cost V 5 bases and J 1 base; bases outside gene matches: 5. The CDR3 loop spans 16 amino acids. The germline gives CDR1 SGHAT, CDR2 FQDESV (reference sequence). CDR3 in DNA: TGTGCCAGCAGCCGGAGGACAGGGGGTTCCTACAATGAGCAGTTCTTC. This gives the protein CASSRRTGGSYNEQFF.

The CDR3 region has the DNA TGTGCCAGCAGCTTAGGGACTTCCATGAACACTGAAGCTTTCTTT. Its protein is CASSLGTSMNTEAFF. The gene calls are TRBV11-1 and TRBJ1-1; D unresolved. The V end was cut by 1 base, the J end by 0 bases, with 9 bases between. Germline CDR1 reads SGHAT; CDR2 reads FQDESV (reference sequence). The CDR3 length is 15 residues.

This clonotype was seen repeatedly, ten times or more. The chain is built from TRBV2 and TRBJ1-2; D is ambiguous. There are 13 residues in the CDR3. Germline CDR1 SNHLY, CDR2 FYNNEI. The V end was cut by 3 bases, the J end by 6 bases, with 11 bases between. CDR3 bases: TGTGCCAGCAGTGATATAGCGACGGATGGCTACACCTTC. This sequence encodes CASSDIATDGYTF.

This clonotype was seen ten or more times. The chain has TRBV7-9 and TRBJ2-3, with D perhaps TRBD1 or TRBD2 (5 bases each). V shed 7 bases and J shed 6 bases, with 11 bases lying between them. The germline V gene has CDR1 SEHNR and CDR2 FQNEAQ (reference sequence). CDR3 size: 12 residues. The CDR3 here is CASTGARDTQYF. The CDR3 DNA reads TGTGCCAGCACCGGGGCTAGGGATACGCAGTATTTT.

This clonotype was recorded many times. The chain recombines TRBV12-3 or TRBV12-4 with TRBJ2-3; no clear D. The CDR3 is 13 amino acids. V lost 4 bases and J 1 base, leaving 6 bases between the germline ends. The CDR3 coding sequence is TGTGCCAGCAGTTCCGACGGCACAGATACGCAGTATTTT. This translates into CASSSDGTDTQYF.

V and J are TRBV5-1 and TRBJ2-7, with TRBD2 matching 8 bases. V dropped 1 base and J dropped 5; count of bases not matched to a gene: 8. This CDR3 is 15 amino acids long. Per the germline V gene, CDR1 is SGHRS and CDR2 is YFSETQ. CDR3 DNA: TGCGCCAGCAGCTTGCTGGTGGCCGGGAGGGACGAGCAGTACTTC. This codes for CASSLLVAGRDEQYF.

The rearrangement joins TRBV6-1 to TRBJ2-5, with 9 bases that match TRBD2. J lost 5 bases, V lost 3 bases, and 7 bases had no gene match. The germline V gene has CDR1 MNHNS and CDR2 SASEGT. The CDR3 has 15 residues. The CDR3: CASSDSEAGGETQYF. The CDR3 bases are TGTGCCAGCAGTGACTCAGAAGCGGGGGGCGAGACCCAGTACTTC.

This clonotype appeared many times. This rearrangement joins TRBV15 to TRBJ2-3, with 7 bases identical to TRBD2. The J segment lost 6 bases and the V segment lost 0 bases, leaving 9 bases of the junction unmatched. CDR1 and CDR2 (germline): LNHNV, YYDKDF (reference sequence). This CDR3 has 16 amino acids. CDR3 bases: TGTGCCACCAGCAGAGATGTGGCTAGGGGAGGGGATACGCAGTATTTT. Amino acid sequence: CATSRDVARGGDTQYF.

In its sample, this clonotype was seen a few times. The CDR3 bases are TGTGCCAGCAGCTTAATTTGGACAGGGGATGGCTACACCTTC. Its protein is CASSLIWTGDGYTF. The chain joins TRBV7-9 to TRBJ1-2, with 9 bases lining up with TRBD1. V lost 2 bases, J lost 6 bases, and 4 bases stayed unmatched. This CDR3 is built from 14 residues. Germline V lookup: CDR1 SEHNR, CDR2 FQNEAQ (reference sequence).

The table lists this clonotype with many counts. This sequence joins TRBV20-1 and TRBJ2-3; TRBD2 aligns across 7 bases. CDR3 length: 21 residues. The germline gives CDR1 DFQATT, CDR2 SNEGSKA (reference sequence). V lost 5 bases and J lost 0; bases outside the gene matches: 26. As DNA, the CDR3 is TGCAGTGCTTCACCCTTTTCAGGTCGGGCTAGCGGAGGGACTAGCACAGATACGCAGTATTTT. It is translated as CSASPFSGRASGGTSTDTQYF.

This clonotype was seen many times. The CDR3 region has the DNA TGTGCCAGCAGAGGCAGGGTCGGGGGGAAACAGCCCCAGCATTTT. Protein sequence: CASRGRVGGKQPQHF. The chain couples TRBV28 to TRBJ1-5, with D perhaps TRBD1 (5 bases). V lost 6 bases to trimming and J lost 7 bases, with 19 bases between them. The CDR3 contains 15 residues. Germline CDR1 and CDR2: MDHEN and SYDVKM.

V and J are TRBV7-3 and TRBJ2-2; D is unresolved. The CDR3 is 12 amino acids. Germline CDR1 SGHTA, CDR2 FQGTGA. The V gene lost 6 bases and the J gene lost 6 bases, with 8 bases spanning the gap. The CDR3 is CASRVVSGELFF. CDR3 coding DNA: TGTGCCAGCAGAGTAGTGTCCGGGGAGCTGTTTTTT.

The chain uses TRBV6-1 and TRBJ2-7; 7 positions agree with TRBD1. The CDR3 is 15 residues long. The V gene's germline CDR1 is MNHNS and CDR2 SASEGT. V lost 5 bases and J lost 2; bases outside the gene matches: 9. The CDR3 sequence is CASSSKGAGTYEQYF. The CDR3 DNA is TGTGCCAGCAGTTCCAAGGGGGCCGGAACCTACGAGCAGTACTTC.

This clonotype was counted a few times. The chain is built from TRBV6-1 and TRBJ2-2; no reliable D call. CDR3 length: 13 residues. Germline V CDR1 and CDR2: MNHNS, SASEGT. V lost 5 bases, J lost 3 bases, and 7 bases lay in between. CDR3 in amino acids: CASSTTHTGELFF. The CDR3 DNA sequence: TGTGCCAGCAGTACGACCCACACCGGGGAGCTGTTTTTT.

With regard to this clonotype: This clone may be a read error of a much larger clone one base away. The genes are TRBV6-2 or TRBV6-3 and TRBJ1-2; D is unresolved. With 5 bases removed from V and 9 bases from J, the gap between germline ends came to 10 bases. The germline V gene has CDR1 MNHEY and CDR2 SVGEGT. This CDR3 region has 11 residues. As DNA, the CDR3 is TGTGCCAGCAGTAACCGGAGCAGCTACACCTTC. Its protein product is CASSNRSSYTF.